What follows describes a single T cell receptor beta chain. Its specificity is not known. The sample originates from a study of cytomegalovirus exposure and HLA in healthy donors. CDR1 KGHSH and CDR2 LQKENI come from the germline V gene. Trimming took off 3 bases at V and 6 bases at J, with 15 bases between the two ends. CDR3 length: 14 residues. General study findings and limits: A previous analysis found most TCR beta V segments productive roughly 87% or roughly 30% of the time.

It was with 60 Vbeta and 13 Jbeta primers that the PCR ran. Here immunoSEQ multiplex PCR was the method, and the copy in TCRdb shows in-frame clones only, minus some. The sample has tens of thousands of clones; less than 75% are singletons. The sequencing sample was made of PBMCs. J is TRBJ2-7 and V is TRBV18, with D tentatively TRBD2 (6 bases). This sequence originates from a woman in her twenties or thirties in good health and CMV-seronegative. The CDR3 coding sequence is TGTGCCAGCTCACCTTCCTGGTGGGGAGGCGAGCAGTACTTC. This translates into CASSPSWWGGEQYF. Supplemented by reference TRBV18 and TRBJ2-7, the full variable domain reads NAGVMQNPRHLVRRRGQEARLRCSPMKGHSHVYWYRQLPEEGLKFMVYLQKENIIDESGMPKERFSAEFPKEGPSILRIQQVVRGDSAAYFCASSPSWWGGEQYFGPGTRLTVT.